This entry lists 28 T cell receptor beta chains sequenced from one sample in a study of technical replicates of blood from a few donors. Sequencing used immunoSEQ multiplex PCR; TCRdb keeps in-frame clones, though not all of them. The repertoire holds around 100,000 clones, with about 95% as singletons. Sequenced: T cells isolated from PBMCs. Receptors originate from a human donor in good health.

This clone was seen a single time. The genes are TRBV6-1 and TRBJ2-7; 10 bases match TRBD2. The CDR3 runs 13 residues. CDR1 is MNHNS, CDR2 SASEGT, per germline. Trimming removed 5 bases from V and 7 bases from J; junction bases left unmatched: 5. CDR3 nucleotides: TGTGCCAGCAGTCTAGCGGGAGCTGATGAGCAGTACTTC. Protein product: CASSLAGADEQYF.

DNA for the CDR3: TGCGCCAGCAGCTTCCAGGGGAACGATGGCTACACCTTC. Translation: CASSFQGNDGYTF. The J gene is TRBJ1-2, the V gene TRBV5-1; weak D call: TRBD1 (6 bases). The CDR3 length is 13 residues. Germline V gene data show CDR1 as SGHRS and CDR2 as YFSETQ. Trimming stripped 2 bases from V and 6 bases from J, with 11 bases between.

The chain is built from TRBV19 and TRBJ2-1; unclear D gene. CDR3 length equals 15 residues. The germline gives CDR1 LNHDA, CDR2 SQIVND (reference sequence). V was shortened by 4 bases and J by 0 bases, with 10 bases between the two germline ends. CDR3 in DNA: TGTGCCAGTAGTACCGATCGGAGCTCCTACAATGAGCAGTTCTTC. This codes for CASSTDRSSYNEQFF.

The chain recombines TRBV7-3 with TRBJ2-5; 7 nucleotides line up with TRBD1. V trimming: 5 bases; J trimming: 5 bases; junction bases outside the gene matches: 5. There are 13 residues in the CDR3. Looked up from germline, CDR1 is SGHTA and CDR2 is FQGTGA. The CDR3 is CASSPTGPETQYF. CDR3 DNA sequence: TGTGCCAGCAGCCCGACAGGGCCGGAGACCCAGTACTTC.

Note on this clone: One end of the junction fails to match germline, which may point to a read error. The chain has TRBV7-7 and TRBJ2-2; perhaps TRBD1 as D (5 bases). Germline V gene lookup returns CDR1 SSHAT and CDR2 FNYEAQ (reference sequence). This CDR3 is 15 amino acids long. CDR3 residues: CASSLQAPNTGELFF. CDR3 bases: TGTGCTAGCAGCTTACAGGCCCCCAACACCGGGGAGCTGTTTTTT. Full variable domain (remainder filled in from reference TRBV7-7 and TRBJ2-2): GAGVSQSPRYKVTKRGQDVTLRCDPISSHATLYWYQQALGQGPEFLTYFNYEAQPDKSGLPSDRFSAERPEGSISTLTIQRTEQRDSAMYRCASSLQAPNTGELFFGEGSRLTVL.

V gene TRBV4-1 combines with J gene TRBJ1-1; D unclear. Germline V gene lookup returns CDR1 MGHRA and CDR2 YSYEKL. The V end lost 0 bases, the J end lost 0 bases, and 5 bases lay between the germline ends. The length of the CDR3 is 14 residues. CDR3 residues: CASSQESMNTEAFF. The CDR3 DNA follows: TGCGCCAGCAGCCAAGAATCTATGAACACTGAAGCTTTCTTT.

V gene TRBV6-1 combines with J gene TRBJ1-5; D remains unclear. This CDR3 has 15 amino acids. Germline values: CDR1 MNHNS, CDR2 SASEGT. The germline V and J ends were trimmed by 6 bases and 0 bases, with 12 bases remaining between them. The CDR3 reads CASSRDTSSNQPQHF. CDR3 coding DNA: TGTGCCAGCAGCAGAGATACTAGTAGCAATCAGCCCCAGCATTTT.

The genes are TRBV7-9 and TRBJ1-3, with a possible D match to TRBD1 (6 bases). Trimming removed 6 bases from V and 0 bases from J, with 9 bases in between. This CDR3 has 14 residues. Germline lookup yields CDR1 SEHNR and CDR2 FQNEAQ (reference sequence). The CDR3 loop is CASSPQGSGNTIYF. CDR3 DNA sequence: TGTGCCAGCAGTCCACAGGGCTCTGGAAACACCATATATTTT.

CDR3 protein: CASSAESSYNEQFF. CDR3 coding DNA: TGCGCCAGCAGCGCGGAGAGCTCCTACAATGAGCAGTTCTTC. V is TRBV10-2 and J is TRBJ2-1; D not certain. V lost 6 bases and J lost 0, with 9 bases in between. CDR3 length equals 14 residues. Germline-derived CDR1 and CDR2 are WSHSY and SAAADI.

The rearrangement joins TRBV19 to TRBJ2-1, with D possibly being TRBD2 (6 bases). V lost 7 bases to trimming and J lost 7 bases, with 23 bases between them. This CDR3 region has 16 residues. Germline CDR1 and CDR2: LNHDA and SQIVND (reference sequence). The CDR3 DNA reads as TGTGCCAGTACCATCATAGCTACTAGCTCCCGGAATGAGCAGTTCTTC. Translated: CASTIIATSSRNEQFF.

The chain employs TRBV11-2 and TRBJ2-2; 11 bases agree with TRBD2. This CDR3 comprises 18 residues. Germline V gives CDR1 SGHAT, CDR2 FQNNGV. Unmatched junction bases numbered 11, after V lost 5 bases and J lost 3 bases. The CDR3 nucleotides are TGTGCCAGCAGCCCTCAGACTAGCGGGGAGGGGGACACCGGGGAGCTGTTTTTT. As protein: CASSPQTSGEGDTGELFF.

This clone was detected only once. This chain links TRBV5-6 with TRBJ2-1; D is uncertain. The germline CDR1 and CDR2 sequences are SGHDT and YYEEEE. V was clipped by 3 bases and J by 9 bases, with 10 bases between them. This CDR3 is built from 12 residues. CDR3 region: CASSSVVGEQFF. DNA for the CDR3: TGTGCCAGCAGCTCGGTAGTCGGTGAGCAGTTCTTC.

This chain uses TRBV14 with TRBJ1-3; no definite D call. Germline CDR1 SGHDN, CDR2 FVKESK. The CDR3 sequence is 17 residues long. V lost 3 bases, J lost 0 bases, and 15 bases lay in between. The CDR3 nucleotides are TGTGCCAGCAGCCACCCCTGGGGAGTCAACTCTGGAAACACCATATATTTT. This sequence encodes CASSHPWGVNSGNTIYF.

The CDR3 coding sequence is TGTGCCAGCAGCTTAGCCTGGGAGCTCACAGATACGCAGTATTTT. Protein: CASSLAWELTDTQYF. The chain recombines TRBV7-6 with TRBJ2-3; weak D call: TRBD2 (5 bases). Per the germline V gene, CDR1 is SGHVS and CDR2 is FNYEAQ. CDR3 length: 15 residues. The V gene lost 0 bases and the J gene lost 2 bases, with 9 bases spanning the gap.

The chain is built from TRBV19 and TRBJ2-2; D gene unclear. The CDR3 sequence is 18 residues long. The V end lost 4 bases, the J end lost 2 bases, and 20 bases lay between the germline ends. From germline, CDR1 is LNHDA and CDR2 SQIVND (reference sequence). The DNA of the CDR3 is TGTGCCAGTAGTAACAGCCCCTGGGTTTTTACTAACACCGGGGAGCTGTTTTTT. Its protein product is CASSNSPWVFTNTGELFF.

V and J are TRBV6-5 and TRBJ2-1; a possible D gene is TRBD2 (6 bases). The V end was cut by 8 bases, the J end by 5 bases, with 19 bases between. Germline CDR1 MNHEY, CDR2 SVGAGI. The CDR3 contains 15 residues. The CDR3 region has the DNA TGTGCCAGCCCTTTTCTCTTCGGGAGTAACAATGAGCAGTTCTTC. Translating it yields CASPFLFGSNNEQFF.

The chain joins TRBV20-1 to TRBJ2-3; D call uncertain. The CDR3 sequence is 11 residues long. Trimming left V 6 bases short and J 5 bases short, with 9 bases between. Germline assignment: CDR1 DFQATT and CDR2 SNEGSKA (reference sequence). The CDR3 protein is CSAQPLDTQYF. The CDR3 DNA sequence: TGCAGTGCACAACCTTTAGATACGCAGTATTTT.

J is TRBJ2-1 and V is TRBV9, with 7 positions matching TRBD2. The CDR3 spans 15 residues. J lost 7 bases, V lost 4 bases, and 11 bases had no gene match. Germline V gene lookup returns CDR1 SGDLS and CDR2 YYNGEE. CDR3 sequence: CASSLRAGVYNEQFF. For the CDR3, the DNA is TGTGCCAGCAGCCTCCGCGCGGGAGTCTATAATGAGCAGTTCTTC.

The chain couples TRBV5-4 to TRBJ1-1, with unresolved D. Per germline, CDR1 SGHNT and CDR2 YYREEE (reference sequence). Trimming pared 6 bases from V and 2 bases from J, leaving 5 bases between. There are 11 residues in the CDR3. CDR3 DNA sequence: TGTGCCAGCACAACTAACACTGAAGCTTTCTTT. Translated, it gives CASTTNTEAFF.

This clone has just one count. The chain carries TRBV29-1 and TRBJ2-1, with 10 nucleotides matching TRBD1. The germline V gene has CDR1 SQVTM and CDR2 ANQGSEA. CDR3 size: 15 residues. The V gene end was trimmed by 7 bases and the J gene end by 8 bases; junction bases not matched to a gene: 14. As DNA, the CDR3 is TGCAGCGCAGAGCTTGGGACAGGGGAGATGCATGAGCAGTTCTTC. This sequence encodes CSAELGTGEMHEQFF.

The chain joins TRBV5-1 to TRBJ1-2; the match to TRBD1 covers 7 bases. The germline gives CDR1 SGHRS, CDR2 YFSETQ. The CDR3 is made up of 14 amino acids. V was pared by 3 bases and J by 5 bases, with 7 bases of the junction left unmatched. This CDR3 is CASSWRTGDYGYTF. The CDR3 DNA reads as TGCGCCAGCAGCTGGAGGACAGGAGATTATGGCTACACCTTC. Together with reference TRBV5-1 and TRBJ1-2, the CDR3 gives the full variable domain: KAGVTQTPRYLIKTRGQQVTLSCSPISGHRSVSWYQQTPGQGLQFLFEYFSETQRNKGNFPGRFSGRQFSNSRSEMNVSTLELGDSALYLCASSWRTGDYGYTFGSGTRLTVV.

This chain connects TRBV11-2 to TRBJ2-1, with 11 nucleotides matching TRBD2. Germline CDR1 reads SGHAT; CDR2 reads FQNNGV. CDR3 length: 16 residues. Trimming removed 3 bases from V and 4 bases from J; junction bases left unmatched: 5. CDR3 in amino acids: CASSLVAGGPYNEQFF. The CDR3, as DNA: TGTGCCAGCAGCTTGGTAGCGGGAGGGCCGTACAATGAGCAGTTCTTC. Drawing the rest from reference TRBV11-2 and TRBJ2-1, the complete variable domain is EAGVAQSPRYKIIEKRQSVAFWCNPISGHATLYWYQQILGQGPKLLIQFQNNGVVDDSQLPKDRFSAERLKGVDSTLKIQPAKLEDSAVYLCASSLVAGGPYNEQFFGPGTRLTVL.

The chain has TRBV5-6 and TRBJ1-1; 8 bases match TRBD1. Germline CDR1 reads SGHDT; CDR2 reads YYEEEE. Trimming removed 4 bases from V and 5 bases from J; junction bases left unmatched: 7. The CDR3 has 14 amino acids. The CDR3 region is CASSLGQVWTEAFF. The CDR3 DNA is TGTGCCAGCAGCCTGGGACAGGTCTGGACTGAAGCTTTCTTT.

V gene TRBV27 combines with J gene TRBJ1-1; D may be TRBD1 (5 bases). CDR1 is MNHEY, CDR2 SMNVEV, per germline (reference sequence). This CDR3 is built from 14 residues. The V end lost 7 bases, the J end lost 6 bases, and 18 bases lay between the germline ends. Here the CDR3 reads CASTFRTDRPEAFF. CDR3 nucleotides: TGTGCCAGCACCTTCCGGACCGACAGACCTGAAGCTTTCTTT.

The J gene is TRBJ1-1, the V gene TRBV14; 8 bases agree with TRBD1. V lost 0 bases to trimming and J lost 2 bases; unmatched junction nucleotides: 5. Per the germline V gene, CDR1 is SGHDN and CDR2 is FVKESK. The CDR3 has 16 residues. The CDR3 DNA is TGTGCCAGCAGCCAAGATCCTGGACAGGGAAACACTGAAGCTTTCTTT. This encodes CASSQDPGQGNTEAFF.

The chain employs TRBV2 and TRBJ2-2; weak D call: TRBD1 (5 bases). The germline gives CDR1 SNHLY, CDR2 FYNNEI. V was cut by 10 bases and J by 4 bases, with 16 bases left in between. CDR3 size: 14 residues. The CDR3 nucleotides are TGTGCCATCAGGGCAGGCAGCCCCACCGGGGAGCTGTTTTTT. Protein product: CAIRAGSPTGELFF.

CDR3 loop: CASSQDIRTDTQYF. CDR3 nucleotides: TGTGCCAGCAGCCAAGATATCAGGACAGATACGCAGTATTTT. This chain connects TRBV4-2 to TRBJ2-3; D ambiguous. This CDR3 contains 14 residues. Trimming left V 0 bases short and J 3 bases short, with 7 bases between. Germline CDR1 and CDR2: LGHNA and YNFKEQ.

This rearrangement joins TRBV19 to TRBJ1-1; D may be TRBD1 (6 bases). The CDR3 runs to 14 residues. Trimming cost V 6 bases and J 0 bases, with 11 bases left between them. Germline CDR1 is LNHDA and CDR2 is SQIVND (reference sequence). This CDR3 reads CASRSGQLNTEAFF. CDR3 bases: TGTGCCAGTAGGAGCGGACAGCTGAACACTGAAGCTTTCTTT. Full variable domain (missing parts from reference TRBV19 and TRBJ1-1): DGGITQSPKYLFRKEGQNVTLSCEQNLNHDAMYWYRQDPGQGLRLIYYSQIVNDFQKGDIAEGYSVSREKKESFPLTVTSAQKNPTAFYLCASRSGQLNTEAFFGQGTRLTVV.